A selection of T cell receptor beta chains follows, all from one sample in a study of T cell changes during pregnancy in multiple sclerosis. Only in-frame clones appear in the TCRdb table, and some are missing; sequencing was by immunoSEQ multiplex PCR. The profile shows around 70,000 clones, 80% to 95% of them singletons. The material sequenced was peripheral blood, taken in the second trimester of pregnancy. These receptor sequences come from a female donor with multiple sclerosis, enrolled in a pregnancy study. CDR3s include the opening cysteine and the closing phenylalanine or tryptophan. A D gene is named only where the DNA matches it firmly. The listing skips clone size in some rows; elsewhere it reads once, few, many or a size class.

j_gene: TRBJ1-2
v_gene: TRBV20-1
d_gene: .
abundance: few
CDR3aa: CSARHYYGYTF
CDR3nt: TGCAGTGCTAGACATTACTATGGCTACACCTTC

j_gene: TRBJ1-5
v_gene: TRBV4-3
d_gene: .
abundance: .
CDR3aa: CASSQDILRGFNQPQHF
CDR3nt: TGCGCCAGCAGCCAAGATATCTTACGGGGGTTCAATCAGCCCCAGCATTTT

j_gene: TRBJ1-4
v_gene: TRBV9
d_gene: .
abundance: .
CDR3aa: CASGGSFNEKLFF
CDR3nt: TGTGCCAGCGGGGGCTCCTTTAATGAAAAACTGTTTTTT

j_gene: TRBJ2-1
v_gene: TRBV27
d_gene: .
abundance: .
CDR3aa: CASSSSSGRASDNEQFF
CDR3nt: TGTGCCAGCAGTTCCTCCTCTGGCAGGGCTTCAGACAATGAGCAGTTCTTC

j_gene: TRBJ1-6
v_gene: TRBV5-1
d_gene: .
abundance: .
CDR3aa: CASSPSDRSNSPLHF
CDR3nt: TGCGCCAGCAGCCCGTCCGACAGGTCCAATTCACCCCTCCACTTT

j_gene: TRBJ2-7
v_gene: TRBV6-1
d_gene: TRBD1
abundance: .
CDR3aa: CASSAPGQGSYEQYF
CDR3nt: TGTGCCAGCAGCGCTCCGGGACAGGGGTCCTACGAGCAGTACTTC

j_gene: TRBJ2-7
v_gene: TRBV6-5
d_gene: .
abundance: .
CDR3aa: CASSYSSGGVSYEQYF
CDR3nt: TGTGCCAGCAGTTACTCGAGCGGTGGGGTCTCCTACGAGCAGTACTTC

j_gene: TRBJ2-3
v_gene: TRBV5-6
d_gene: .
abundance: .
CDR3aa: CASSVTSGGRADTQYF
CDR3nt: TGTGCCAGCAGCGTGACTAGTGGGGGTAGGGCAGATACGCAGTATTTT

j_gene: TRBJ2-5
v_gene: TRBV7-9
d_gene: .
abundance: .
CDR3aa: CASSLSTGLVTQYF
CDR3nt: TGTGCCAGCAGCTTAAGTACGGGACTGGTGACCCAGTACTTC

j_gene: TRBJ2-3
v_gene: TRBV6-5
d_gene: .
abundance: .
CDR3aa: CASSNGFRAGDTQYF
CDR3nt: TGTGCCAGCAGTAACGGGTTCCGGGCGGGAGATACGCAGTATTTT

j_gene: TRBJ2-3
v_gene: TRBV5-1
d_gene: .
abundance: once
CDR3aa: CASSFITDTQYF
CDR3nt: TGCGCCAGCAGCTTCATCACAGATACGCAGTATTTT

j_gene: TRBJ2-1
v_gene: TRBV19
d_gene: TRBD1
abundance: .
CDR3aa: CASSIIGTGTASYNEQFF
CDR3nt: TGTGCCAGTAGTATCATTGGTACAGGGACAGCTTCTTACAATGAGCAGTTCTTC

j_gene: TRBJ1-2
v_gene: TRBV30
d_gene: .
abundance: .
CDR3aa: CAWSVLSSQLYGYTF
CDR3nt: TGTGCCTGGAGTGTACTTAGTTCTCAACTTTATGGCTACACCTTC

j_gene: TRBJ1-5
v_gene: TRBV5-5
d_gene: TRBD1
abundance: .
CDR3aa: CASSPRQGNQPQHF
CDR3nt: TGTGCCAGCAGCCCTCGACAGGGGAATCAGCCCCAGCATTTT

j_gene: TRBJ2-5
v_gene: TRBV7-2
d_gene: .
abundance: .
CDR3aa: CASSLRGARETQYF
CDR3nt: TGTGCCAGCAGCTTACGGGGGGCGAGGGAGACCCAGTACTTC

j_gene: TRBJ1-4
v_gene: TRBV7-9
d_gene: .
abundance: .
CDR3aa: CASRGVGGIDEKLFF
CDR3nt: TGTGCCAGCAGGGGAGTTGGAGGGATCGACGAAAAACTGTTTTTT

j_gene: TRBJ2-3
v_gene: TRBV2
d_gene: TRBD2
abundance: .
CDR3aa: CASRVSGGTDTQYF
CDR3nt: TGTGCCAGTCGAGTTAGCGGGGGAACAGATACGCAGTATTTT

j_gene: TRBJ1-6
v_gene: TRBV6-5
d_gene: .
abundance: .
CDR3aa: CASSYTVEGSPLHF
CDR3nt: TGTGCCAGCAGTTACACCGTCGAGGGTTCACCCCTCCACTTT

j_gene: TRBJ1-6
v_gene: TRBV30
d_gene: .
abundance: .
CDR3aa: CAWAPGVVYSPLHF
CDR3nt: TGTGCCTGGGCCCCGGGGGTCGTCTATTCACCCCTCCACTTT

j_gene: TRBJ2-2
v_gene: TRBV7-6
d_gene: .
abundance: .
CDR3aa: CASSRYPPNTGELFF
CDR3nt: TGTGCCAGCAGCCGTTATCCCCCGAACACCGGGGAGCTGTTTTTT

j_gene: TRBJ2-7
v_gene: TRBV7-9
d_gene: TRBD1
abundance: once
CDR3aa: CASSLATGGSYEQYF
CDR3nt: TGTGCCAGCAGCTTAGCGACAGGGGGATCCTACGAGCAGTACTTC

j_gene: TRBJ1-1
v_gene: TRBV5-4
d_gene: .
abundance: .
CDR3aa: CASSLAPMNTEAFF
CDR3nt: TGTGCCAGCAGCTTGGCACCTATGAACACTGAAGCTTTCTTT

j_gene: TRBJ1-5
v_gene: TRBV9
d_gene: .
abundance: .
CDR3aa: CASSGTASRSQPQHF
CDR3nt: TGTGCCAGCAGCGGCACAGCCTCACGAAGCCAGCCCCAGCATTTT

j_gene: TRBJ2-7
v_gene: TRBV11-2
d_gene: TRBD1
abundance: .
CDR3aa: CASSLEGRQGRFYEQYF
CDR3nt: TGTGCCAGCAGCTTAGAGGGGAGACAGGGGAGATTCTACGAGCAGTACTTC

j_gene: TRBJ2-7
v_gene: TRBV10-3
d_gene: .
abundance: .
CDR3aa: CAAGLGSYEQYF
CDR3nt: TGTGCCGCGGGGCTAGGGAGCTACGAGCAGTACTTC

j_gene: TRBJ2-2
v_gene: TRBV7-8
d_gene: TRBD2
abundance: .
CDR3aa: CASSLKLSGGYTGELFF
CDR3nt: TGTGCCAGCAGCTTAAAGCTCTCGGGGGGGTACACCGGGGAGCTGTTTTTT

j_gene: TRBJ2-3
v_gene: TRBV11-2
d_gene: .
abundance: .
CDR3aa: CASSLAGEQDTQYF
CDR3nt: TGTGCCAGCAGCTTAGCAGGGGAACAGGATACGCAGTATTTT

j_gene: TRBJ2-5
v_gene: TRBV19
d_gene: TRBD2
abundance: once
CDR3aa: CASSRGLAGFGETQYF
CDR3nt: TGTGCCAGTAGTAGGGGACTAGCGGGATTTGGAGAGACCCAGTACTTC

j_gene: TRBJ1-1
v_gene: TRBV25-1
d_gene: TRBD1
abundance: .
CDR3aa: CASRGQGAGAEAFF
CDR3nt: TGTGCCAGCAGAGGACAGGGGGCGGGGGCTGAAGCTTTCTTT

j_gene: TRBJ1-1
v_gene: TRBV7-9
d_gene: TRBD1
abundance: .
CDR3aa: CASSLSLSRQGHTEAFF
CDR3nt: TGTGCCAGCAGCTTAAGCTTGTCGAGACAGGGCCACACTGAAGCTTTCTTT

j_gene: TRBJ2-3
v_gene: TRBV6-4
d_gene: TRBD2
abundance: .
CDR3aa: CASSGTSGGPDTQYF
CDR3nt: TGTGCCAGCAGCGGGACTAGCGGGGGGCCAGATACGCAGTATTTT

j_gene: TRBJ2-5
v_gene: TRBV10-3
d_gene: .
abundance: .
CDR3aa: CAISPLAYEETQYF
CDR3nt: TGTGCCATCAGTCCACTAGCTTACGAAGAGACCCAGTACTTC

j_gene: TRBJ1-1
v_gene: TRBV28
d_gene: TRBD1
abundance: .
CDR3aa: CASSRADRVGSTEAFF
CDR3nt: TGTGCCAGCAGTAGAGCTGACAGGGTGGGGTCCACTGAAGCTTTCTTT

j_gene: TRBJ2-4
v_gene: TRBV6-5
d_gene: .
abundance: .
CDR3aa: CASSRSPDGIQYF
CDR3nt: TGTGCCAGCAGCCGCTCCCCCGACGGGATTCAGTACTTC

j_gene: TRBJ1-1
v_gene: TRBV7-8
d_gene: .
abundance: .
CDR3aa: CASSFQGNTEAFF
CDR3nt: TGTGCCAGCAGCTTCCAGGGGAACACTGAAGCTTTCTTT

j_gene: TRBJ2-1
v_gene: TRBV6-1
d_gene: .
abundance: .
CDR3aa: CASTKLRYNEQFF
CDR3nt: TGTGCCAGTACCAAACTGCGATACAATGAGCAGTTCTTC

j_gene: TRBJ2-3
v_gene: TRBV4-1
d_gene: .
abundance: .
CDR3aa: CASSHPLDTQYF
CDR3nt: TGCGCCAGCAGCCATCCCCTAGATACGCAGTATTTT

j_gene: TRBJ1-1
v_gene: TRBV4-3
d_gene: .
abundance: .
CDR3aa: CASSHRGLAPEAFF
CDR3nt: TGCGCCAGCAGCCATCGGGGGTTGGCACCTGAAGCTTTCTTT

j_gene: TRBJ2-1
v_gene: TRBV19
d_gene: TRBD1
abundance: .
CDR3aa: CASSIEGAIYNEQFF
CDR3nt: TGTGCCAGTAGTATTGAGGGGGCGATATACAATGAGCAGTTCTTC

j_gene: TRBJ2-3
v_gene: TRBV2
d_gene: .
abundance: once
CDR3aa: CASEGGETTDTQYF
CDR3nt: TGTGCCAGCGAAGGGGGGGAGACCACAGATACGCAGTATTTT

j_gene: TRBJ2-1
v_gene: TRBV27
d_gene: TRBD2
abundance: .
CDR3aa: CASSLSTLAGVVGSYNEQFF
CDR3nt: TGTGCCAGCAGTTTATCGACACTAGCGGGAGTGGTGGGTTCCTACAATGAGCAGTTCTTC

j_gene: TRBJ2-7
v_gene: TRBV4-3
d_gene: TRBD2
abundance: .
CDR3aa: CASSQGLAGGTSSYEQYF
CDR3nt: TGCGCCAGCAGCCAGGGACTAGCGGGGGGAACTAGCTCCTACGAGCAGTACTTC

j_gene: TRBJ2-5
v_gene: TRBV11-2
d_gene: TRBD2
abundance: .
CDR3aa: CASSPRGTRETQYF
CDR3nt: TGTGCCAGCAGCCCAAGGGGGACTAGGGAGACCCAGTACTTC

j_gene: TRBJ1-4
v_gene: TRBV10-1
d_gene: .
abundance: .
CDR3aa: CASSEERDTLNEKLFF
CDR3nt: TGCGCCAGCAGTGAAGAGCGGGACACGTTAAATGAAAAACTGTTTTTT

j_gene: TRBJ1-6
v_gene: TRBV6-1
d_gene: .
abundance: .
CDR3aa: CASSEVEGESPLHF
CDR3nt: TGTGCCAGCAGTGAAGTTGAGGGCGAATCACCCCTCCACTTT

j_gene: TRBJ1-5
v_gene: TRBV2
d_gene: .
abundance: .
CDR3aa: CASTPRVGGAGNQPQHF
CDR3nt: TGTGCCAGCACCCCTAGGGTGGGGGGGGCGGGCAATCAGCCCCAGCATTTT

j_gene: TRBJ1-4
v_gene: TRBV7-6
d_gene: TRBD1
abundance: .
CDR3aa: CASSLQGAANEKLFF
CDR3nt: TGTGCCAGCAGTCTACAGGGGGCGGCTAATGAAAAACTGTTTTTT

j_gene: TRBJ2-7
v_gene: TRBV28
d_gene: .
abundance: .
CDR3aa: CASSFGSGSSSYEQYF
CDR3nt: TGTGCCAGCAGTTTTGGGTCAGGCAGCAGCTCCTACGAGCAGTACTTC

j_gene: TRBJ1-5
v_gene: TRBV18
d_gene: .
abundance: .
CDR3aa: CASSPPGGNQPQHF
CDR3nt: TGTGCCAGCTCACCACCAGGGGGCAATCAGCCCCAGCATTTT

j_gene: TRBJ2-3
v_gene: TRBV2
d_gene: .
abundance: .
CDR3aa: CASSELRVSTDTQYF
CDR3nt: TGTGCCAGCAGTGAATTGAGGGTTAGCACAGATACGCAGTATTTT

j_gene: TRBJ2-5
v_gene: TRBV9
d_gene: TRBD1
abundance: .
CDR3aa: CASSSRTGLLETQYF
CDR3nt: TGTGCCAGCAGCTCCAGGACAGGGCTCTTGGAGACCCAGTACTTC

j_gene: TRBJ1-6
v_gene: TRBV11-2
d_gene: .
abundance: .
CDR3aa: CASSRSPRGKGSPLHF
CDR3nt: TGTGCCAGCAGCCGATCACCAAGGGGGAAGGGTTCACCCCTCCACTTT

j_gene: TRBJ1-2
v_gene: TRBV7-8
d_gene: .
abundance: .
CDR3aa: CASSFADFYGYTF
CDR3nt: TGTGCCAGCAGCTTCGCAGATTTCTATGGCTACACCTTC